The present entry profiles one T cell receptor (beta chain) with its context. As yet, its antigen is unknown. The entry originates in a study of persistence of HIV-infected CD4 T cells. Study observations and caveats: CMV- and Gag-responding cells had lower TCRbeta richness than CD3/CD28-responding cells. Degenerate expanded CDR3beta sequences were enriched among CMV- and Gag-responding cells. Proviral oligoclonality tracked with TCR oligoclonality within the same sorted cells.

Sequencing used immunoSEQ version 4 in survey mode. The table came from immunoSEQ multiplex PCR; TCRdb's copy has only in-frame clones and leaves some out. Of 40,000 to 60,000 clones listed, about 87% were seen once; the top ten hold around 3.2%. Cells were stimulated nonspecifically with anti-CD3/anti-CD28 magnetic beads. Sorting of responding CD4+ T cells relied on upregulated CD40 ligand together with CD69. Donors had CD4+ T cell counts above 400 cells/uL and were CMV-seropositive. This CDR3 comprises 15 residues. Germline lookup yields CDR1 SGHRS and CDR2 YFSETQ. J lost 6 bases, V lost 4 bases, and 9 bases had no gene match.

The sample in question was CD4+ T cells sorted from PBMCs after roughly 17-hour stimulation, obtained from a patient who received antiretroviral therapy. This chain links TRBV5-1 with TRBJ1-5, with 8 positions matching TRBD1. The sequence was collected from an adult woman with HIV who was CMV-seropositive. CDR3: CASSPNPGGSQPQHF. CDR3 DNA sequence: TGCGCCAGCAGCCCCAATCCAGGGGGCAGTCAGCCCCAGCATTTT.